The 30 T cell receptor beta chains below were found in one sample sequenced in a study of blood T cell repertoires in COVID-19. The assay was immunoSEQ multiplex PCR, and TCRdb's table has in-frame clones only and misses some. The sample consists of about 130,000 clones, about four fifths of them appearing once. Source material: peripheral blood. The receptors stem from a man aged 35 to 55 with active or convalescent COVID-19.

About this clone itself: This sequence may be a read error, since a much larger clone differs from it by one base. The genes are TRBV27 and TRBJ1-1, with D possibly matching TRBD1 (6 bases). This CDR3 region has 13 residues. Trimming pared 8 bases from V and 0 bases from J, leaving 10 bases between. CDR1 is MNHEY, CDR2 SMNVEV, per germline (reference sequence). The chain's CDR3 is CASGRTVNTEAFF. For the CDR3, the DNA is TGTGCCAGCGGACGGACAGTGAACACTGAAGCTTTCTTT.

This chain joins TRBV6-1 and TRBJ2-6, with a weak D call TRBD2 (5 bases). Germline V gene lookup returns CDR1 MNHNS and CDR2 SASEGT. V dropped 2 bases and J dropped 3 bases, with 11 bases sitting between them. The CDR3 has 16 amino acids. CDR3 sequence reads: CASSEIMGSGANVLTF. The CDR3 DNA follows: TGTGCCAGCAGTGAAATTATGGGGAGTGGGGCCAACGTCCTGACTTTC.

The chain has TRBV30 and TRBJ1-6; no reliable D call. Trimming left V 2 bases short and J 6 bases short, with 8 bases between. The CDR3 runs to 13 residues. Germline CDR1 GTSNPN, CDR2 SVGIG (reference sequence). CDR3 bases: TGTGCCTGGAGTAGCAGGCCTAATTCACCCCTCCACTTT. Translated, it gives CAWSSRPNSPLHF.

V gene TRBV6-6 combines with J gene TRBJ1-4; D not certain. In germline, CDR1 is MNHNY, CDR2 SVGAGI (reference sequence). The ends were cut back, 3 bases at V and 3 bases at J, with 11 bases in the middle. This CDR3 has 15 amino acids. CDR3 DNA: TGTGCCAGCAGTTATGAAGGCGCGGCTAATGAAAAACTGTTTTTT. It encodes CASSYEGAANEKLFF.

The chain uses TRBV29-1 and TRBJ2-1; D unclear. V dropped 4 bases and J dropped 10 bases, with 14 bases sitting between them. The CDR3 extends over 12 amino acids. Germline-derived CDR1 and CDR2 are SQVTM and ANQGSEA. The CDR3 DNA sequence: TGCAGCGTTGTGGTAGCAATCGGGGAGCAGTTCTTC. This translates into CSVVVAIGEQFF.

The rearrangement links TRBV3-1 (or the pseudogene TRBV3-2) to TRBJ1-1, with D maybe TRBD1 (5 bases). Germline CDR1 and CDR2: LGHDT and YNNKEL (reference sequence). CDR3 length: 14 amino acids. V was shortened by 7 bases and J by 5 bases, with 17 bases between the two germline ends. This CDR3 is CASTSSTVQTEAFF. As DNA, the CDR3 is TGTGCCAGCACCTCATCGACAGTGCAAACTGAAGCTTTCTTT.

The chain links TRBV19 to TRBJ1-2; D gene unclear. The CDR3 sequence is 14 residues long. V shed 6 bases and J shed 1 base, with 12 bases lying between them. Germline V gene lookup returns CDR1 LNHDA and CDR2 SQIVND (reference sequence). In DNA form, the CDR3 reads TGTGCCAGTAGCCCAAACACTAATAACTATGGCTACACCTTC. This translates into CASSPNTNNYGYTF.

This rearrangement joins TRBV19 to TRBJ1-2, with D possibly matching TRBD1 (5 bases). The germline V gene has CDR1 LNHDA and CDR2 SQIVND (reference sequence). Trimming took off 6 bases at V and 8 bases at J, with 25 bases between the two ends. The CDR3 runs to 16 residues. The CDR3 loop is CASSPTFGSGFKGYTF. CDR3 bases: TGTGCCAGTAGCCCCACCTTCGGGTCAGGGTTTAAAGGCTACACCTTC. Looking up the rest from reference TRBV19 and TRBJ1-2 gives the full variable domain: DGGITQSPKYLFRKEGQNVTLSCEQNLNHDAMYWYRQDPGQGLRLIYYSQIVNDFQKGDIAEGYSVSREKKESFPLTVTSAQKNPTAFYLCASSPTFGSGFKGYTFGSGTRLTVV.

The V and J genes are TRBV5-1 and TRBJ2-3, with 12 bases matching TRBD2. Germline values: CDR1 SGHRS, CDR2 YFSETQ. J gave up 2 bases and V 4 bases, and 5 bases lay outside the gene matches. The length of the CDR3 is 16 residues. This chain's CDR3 is CASSPGLAGNTDTQYF. As DNA, the CDR3 is TGCGCCAGCAGCCCAGGACTAGCGGGAAACACAGATACGCAGTATTTT.

The gene calls are TRBV2 and TRBJ1-4; 9 positions agree with TRBD1. Germline trimming cut 4 bases from V and 6 bases from J; bases unmatched to any gene: 6. The CDR3 has 15 amino acids. Germline loops: CDR1 SNHLY, CDR2 FYNNEI. The CDR3 protein is CASSAPGQGDEKLFF. CDR3 DNA sequence: TGTGCCAGCAGTGCACCGGGACAGGGCGATGAAAAACTGTTTTTT.

V gene TRBV3-1 (or the pseudogene TRBV3-2) combines with J gene TRBJ2-1; no clear D. Per the germline V gene, CDR1 is LGHDT and CDR2 is YNNKEL (reference sequence). V lost 7 bases and J lost 10, with 5 bases in between. The CDR3 is 9 amino acids. The chain's CDR3 is CASIIEQFF. In DNA, the CDR3 is TGTGCCAGCATTATCGAGCAGTTCTTC.

The V and J genes are TRBV12-3 or TRBV12-4 and TRBJ2-5; D unresolved. The CDR3 has 11 amino acids. Trimming left V 3 bases short and J 6 bases short, with 5 bases between. The CDR3 region has the DNA TGTGCCAGCAGTTTTAGCAAGACCCAGTACTTC. Translated, it gives CASSFSKTQYF.

This chain links TRBV7-2 with TRBJ1-1; D remains ambiguous. The CDR3 sequence is 15 residues long. The germline V gene has CDR1 SGHTA and CDR2 FQGNSA. V shed 2 bases and J shed 1 base, with 11 bases lying between them. CDR3 in amino acids: CASSLRRTANTEAFF. In DNA, the CDR3 is TGTGCCAGCAGCTTACGTAGAACAGCGAACACTGAAGCTTTCTTT.

DNA of the CDR3: TGTGCCAGCAGCCCGAGAGCGGGGGGTTACGAGCAGTACTTC. This sequence encodes CASSPRAGGYEQYF. The chain is built from TRBV11-3 and TRBJ2-7, with 9 nucleotides matching TRBD2. The CDR3 consists of 14 residues. V lost 5 bases to trimming and J lost 4 bases; unmatched junction nucleotides: 6. From germline, CDR1 is SGHNT and CDR2 YENEEA.

The chain has TRBV7-9 and TRBJ2-1; 9 nucleotides align to TRBD1. The length of the CDR3 is 15 residues. Germline V gives CDR1 SEHNR, CDR2 FQNEAQ (reference sequence). The trim removed 5 bases at V and 7 bases at J, leaving 9 bases unmatched. The CDR3 coding sequence is TGTGCCAGCAGCCTCCTGGGACAGGGATTTAATGAGCAGTTCTTC. This encodes CASSLLGQGFNEQFF.

The chain employs TRBV4-1 and TRBJ2-3, with 9 bases fitting TRBD1. The CDR3 totals 16 residues. Germline values: CDR1 MGHRA, CDR2 YSYEKL. V lost 1 base to trimming and J lost 4 bases; unmatched junction nucleotides: 6. CDR3 protein: CASSQGGQGLADTQYF. The CDR3 nucleotides are TGCGCCAGCAGCCAAGGTGGACAGGGGTTGGCAGATACGCAGTATTTT.

The rearrangement links TRBV10-3 to TRBJ2-7; D uncertain. Germline V lookup: CDR1 ENHRY, CDR2 SYGVKD. CDR3 length: 16 residues. V lost 0 bases and J lost 4, with 16 bases in between. The CDR3 DNA reads TGTGCCATCAGTGAGTCACGAACAGCCTACGAATACGAGCAGTACTTC. Residues: CAISESRTAYEYEQYF.

As DNA, the CDR3 is TGTGCCAGCAGCGCGGGAACCGGAGGGAGGGGAAACACCATATATTTT. This gives the protein CASSAGTGGRGNTIYF. V gene TRBV9 combines with J gene TRBJ1-3; D is unresolved. This CDR3 comprises 16 residues. V lost 3 bases and J lost 4, with 17 bases in between. The germline CDR1 and CDR2 sequences are SGDLS and YYNGEE. The whole variable domain, filled in from reference TRBV9 and TRBJ1-3, reads DSGVTQTPKHLITATGQRVTLRCSPRSGDLSVYWYQQSLDQGLQFLIQYYNGEERAKGNILERFSAQQFPDLHSELNLSSLELGDSALYFCASSAGTGGRGNTIYFGEGSWLTVV.

This clone came up once. One junction end disagrees with the germline gene, perhaps due to a read error. The chain uses TRBV24-1 and TRBJ1-2, with D possibly matching TRBD1 (5 bases). Per germline, CDR1 KGHDR and CDR2 SFDVKD. CDR3 size: 12 residues. DNA for the CDR3: TGTGCCACCAGTGATTCAGGTCGACAGAACTTCTTC. Amino acid sequence: CATSDSGRQNFF.

The rearrangement joins TRBV6-5 to TRBJ2-3, with D perhaps TRBD1 (5 bases). Germline V lookup: CDR1 MNHEY, CDR2 SVGAGI. The CDR3 is 13 residues long. V lost 6 bases and J 8 bases, leaving 15 bases between the germline ends. CDR3 bases: TGTGCCAGCAGAGAGGACAACCAGGGTACGCAGTATTTT. Translated, it gives CASREDNQGTQYF.

The chain is built from TRBV19 and TRBJ1-1; 8 bases map to TRBD1. Germline V CDR1 and CDR2: LNHDA, SQIVND (reference sequence). V lost 6 bases to trimming and J lost 4 bases; unmatched junction nucleotides: 10. The CDR3 totals 15 residues. This CDR3 reads CASRTATGGGTEAFF. The CDR3 DNA follows: TGTGCCAGTAGGACTGCCACAGGGGGTGGCACTGAAGCTTTCTTT. Full variable domain (outside the CDR3, taken from reference TRBV19 and TRBJ1-1): DGGITQSPKYLFRKEGQNVTLSCEQNLNHDAMYWYRQDPGQGLRLIYYSQIVNDFQKGDIAEGYSVSREKKESFPLTVTSAQKNPTAFYLCASRTATGGGTEAFFGQGTRLTVV.

V usage is TRBV4-1 and J usage is TRBJ2-7; a weak D match, TRBD1 (6 bases). CDR1 and CDR2 (germline): MGHRA, YSYEKL. This CDR3 has 14 amino acids. Trimming pared 0 bases from V and 3 bases from J, leaving 9 bases between. The CDR3 loop is CASSQDYRVYEQYF. CDR3 sequence (DNA): TGCGCCAGCAGCCAAGATTACAGGGTCTACGAGCAGTACTTC.

The chain recombines TRBV2 with TRBJ1-6, with D perhaps matching TRBD1 (5 bases). V lost 6 bases to trimming and J lost 5 bases, with 14 bases between them. CDR1 SNHLY and CDR2 FYNNEI come from the germline V gene. The CDR3 has 15 residues. CDR3 bases: TGTGCCAGCAGGTCAGGGTTTATCAATAATTCACCCCTCCACTTT. Its protein product is CASRSGFINNSPLHF.

This clone was seen once. The CDR3 loop is CASTKLSRGASTDTQYF. The DNA of the CDR3 is TGTGCCAGCACCAAGTTGTCCAGGGGGGCTAGCACAGATACGCAGTATTTT. This chain links TRBV7-9 with TRBJ2-3; D is possibly TRBD1 (7 bases). Germline CDR1 SEHNR, CDR2 FQNEAQ (reference sequence). Trimming left V 7 bases short and J 0 bases short, with 20 bases between. This CDR3 is 17 amino acids long.

This clone was detected only a few times. The genes are TRBV4-1 and TRBJ1-6; D ambiguous. V was pared by 3 bases and J by 8 bases, with 20 bases between. CDR3 length equals 17 residues. CDR1 and CDR2 from the germline V gene are MGHRA and YSYEKL. In DNA form, the CDR3 reads TGCGCCAGCAGCCACCTGCTTGGCGGCAGAATGGATTCACCCCTCCACTTT. Protein: CASSHLLGGRMDSPLHF.

The sample holds a few counts of this clone. The chain recombines TRBV6-5 with TRBJ1-2, with a possible D match to TRBD1 (6 bases). The CDR3 runs 14 residues. CDR1 and CDR2 from the germline V gene are MNHEY and SVGAGI. Trimming left V 5 bases short and J 3 bases short, with 13 bases between. The CDR3, as DNA: TGTGCCAGCAGTACTCGGGACAATTACTATGGCTACACCTTC. This gives the protein CASSTRDNYYGYTF.

The V call is TRBV27, the J call TRBJ1-1; TRBD1 matches 10 bases. J lost 10 bases, V lost 5 bases, and 10 bases had no gene match. Germline loops: CDR1 MNHEY, CDR2 SMNVEV (reference sequence). This CDR3 region has 14 residues. The CDR3 DNA sequence: TGTGCCAGCAGTCCCTCTGGACAGGGGGTAGGAGCTTTCTTT. It is translated as CASSPSGQGVGAFF.

This rearrangement joins TRBV18 to TRBJ1-1; D unclear. V lost 3 bases to trimming and J lost 4 bases, with 18 bases between them. Germline-derived CDR1 and CDR2 are KGHSH and LQKENI. The length of the CDR3 is 16 residues. In nucleotides, the CDR3 is TGTGCCAGCTCACCGCCCGGTTCCGCGGGCGTCACTGAAGCTTTCTTT. The encoded protein is CASSPPGSAGVTEAFF.

V and J are TRBV13 and TRBJ1-1, with D possibly TRBD1 on 5 matching bases. V lost 3 bases to trimming and J lost 1 base, with 9 bases between them. This CDR3 is built from 14 residues. Germline CDR1 reads PRHDT; CDR2 reads FYEKMQ (reference sequence). The CDR3: CASSFRQRNTEAFF. In DNA, the CDR3 is TGTGCCAGCAGCTTTCGACAGAGGAACACTGAAGCTTTCTTT.

V gene TRBV30 combines with J gene TRBJ1-6, with 11 bases lining up with TRBD1. From germline, CDR1 is GTSNPN and CDR2 SVGIG (reference sequence). The CDR3 has 16 amino acids. V lost 0 bases to trimming and J lost 7 bases; unmatched junction nucleotides: 5. CDR3 nucleotide sequence: TGTGCCTGGAGTGTACGGGACAGGGGGTACAATTCACCCCTCCACTTT. This gives the protein CAWSVRDRGYNSPLHF.